These T cell receptor beta chains were read from a single sample in a study of memory CD4+ T cells and cytomegalovirus serostatus. Method: immunoSEQ multiplex PCR; TCRdb's copy keeps in-frame clones and lacks some. The sample has about 96,000 clones, 75% to 85% seen once. The specimen was memory CD4+ T cells from blood. Receptor source: an adult in good health and CMV-seropositive. Each CDR3 is given with its conserved first and last residue. Each record gives: CDR3 length, V gene, CDR3 protein.

14,TRBV7-2,CASSLTSRGETQYF
14,TRBV5-1,CASSLEPPNYGYTF
16,TRBV5-5,CASSLSLGTGAYEQYF
14,TRBV29-1,CSVDGGGGTDTQYF
14,TRBV29-1,CSVDLMASPDTQYF
15,TRBV6-5,CASSSDRGRGYGYTF
12,TRBV7-2,CASSLDNYGYTF
15,TRBV10-3,CAISDPGQGKGGYTF
15,TRBV5-1,CASARGLASYNEQFF
14,TRBV29-1,CSPRGGIRTDTQYF
16,TRBV18,CASSPMRWGENTEAFF
14,TRBV11-1,CASSLGGTYNEQFF
17,TRBV11-3,CASSLVGYGSGTGELFF
14,TRBV7-9,CATTLGGLDHEQYF
14,TRBV7-8,CASSWTTVSYEQYF
14,TRBV19,CASTADSGANVLTF
13,TRBV6-1,CASRRDSQETQYF
13,TRBV5-1,CASSYGYNYGYTF
17,TRBV4-3,CASSQDTLAGGSGELFF
13,TRBV6-1,CASSEIRNTEAFF
17,TRBV19,CASSIFSGPGDVRKLFF
12,TRBV2,CASQTTGSGYTF
15,TRBV28,CASSSPGSSGNTIYF
15,TRBV5-1,CASSYQGAANEKLFF
14,TRBV6-1,CASRNEGSNQPQHF
14,TRBV28,CASRQGLTYNEQFF
14,TRBV7-9,CASSRRGQTYEQYF
14,TRBV4-1,CASSQVPPAGVQFF
12,TRBV29-1,CSGASSGNTIYF
13,TRBV29-1,CSARGRNTGELFF
16,TRBV7-9,CASSLVGTSGSETQYF
16,TRBV2,CASSVRAGRGQETQYF
12,TRBV2,CASSAEDEKLFF
13,TRBV4-2,CASSQDRLPDLYF
14,TRBV6-5,CASKQGGGYTEAFF
15,TRBV11-2,CASSFRALAYNEQFF
15,TRBV5-1,CASSLGGVRRAEAFF